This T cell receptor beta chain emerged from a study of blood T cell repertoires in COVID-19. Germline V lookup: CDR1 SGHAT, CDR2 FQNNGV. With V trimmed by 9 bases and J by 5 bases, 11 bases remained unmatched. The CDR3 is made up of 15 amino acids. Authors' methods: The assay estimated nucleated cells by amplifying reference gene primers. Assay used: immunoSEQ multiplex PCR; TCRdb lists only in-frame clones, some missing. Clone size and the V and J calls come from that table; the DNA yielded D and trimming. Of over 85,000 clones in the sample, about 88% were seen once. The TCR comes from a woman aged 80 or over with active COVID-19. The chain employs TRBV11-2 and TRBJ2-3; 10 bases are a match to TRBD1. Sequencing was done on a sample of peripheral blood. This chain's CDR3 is CASSGQGILGDTQYF. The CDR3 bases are TGTGCCAGTTCGGGACAGGGGATCCTAGGAGATACGCAGTATTTT.